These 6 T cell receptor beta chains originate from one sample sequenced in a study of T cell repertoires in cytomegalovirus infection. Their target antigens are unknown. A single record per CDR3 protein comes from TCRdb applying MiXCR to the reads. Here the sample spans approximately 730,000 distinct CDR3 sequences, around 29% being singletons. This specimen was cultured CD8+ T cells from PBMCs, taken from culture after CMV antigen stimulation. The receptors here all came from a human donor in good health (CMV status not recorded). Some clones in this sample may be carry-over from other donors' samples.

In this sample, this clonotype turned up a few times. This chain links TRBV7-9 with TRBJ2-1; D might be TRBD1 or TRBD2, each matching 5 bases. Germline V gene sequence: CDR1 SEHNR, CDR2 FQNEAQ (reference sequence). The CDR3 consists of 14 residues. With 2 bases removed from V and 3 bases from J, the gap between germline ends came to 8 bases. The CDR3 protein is CASSLQGVYNEQFF. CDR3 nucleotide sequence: TGTGCCAGCAGCTTACAGGGAGTCTACAATGAGCAGTTCTTC.

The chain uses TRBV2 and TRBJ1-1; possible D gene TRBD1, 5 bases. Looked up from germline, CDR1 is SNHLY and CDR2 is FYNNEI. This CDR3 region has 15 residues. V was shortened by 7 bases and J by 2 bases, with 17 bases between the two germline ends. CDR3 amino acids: CASTEVETVNTEAFF. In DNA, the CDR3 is TGTGCCAGCACGGAGGTTGAGACAGTAAACACTGAAGCTTTCTTT.

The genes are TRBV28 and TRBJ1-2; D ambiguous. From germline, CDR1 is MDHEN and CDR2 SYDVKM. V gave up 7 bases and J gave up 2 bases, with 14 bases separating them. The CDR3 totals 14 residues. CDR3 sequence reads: CASTTNSRNYGYTF. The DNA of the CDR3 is TGTGCCAGCACCACCAATTCACGGAACTATGGCTACACCTTC.

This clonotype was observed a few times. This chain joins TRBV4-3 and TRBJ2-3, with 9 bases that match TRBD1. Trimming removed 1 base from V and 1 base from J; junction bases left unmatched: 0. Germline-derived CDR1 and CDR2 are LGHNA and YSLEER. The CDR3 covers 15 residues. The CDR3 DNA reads TGCGCCAGCAGCCAAGGGACAGGGGGCACAGATACGCAGTATTTT. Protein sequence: CASSQGTGGTDTQYF.

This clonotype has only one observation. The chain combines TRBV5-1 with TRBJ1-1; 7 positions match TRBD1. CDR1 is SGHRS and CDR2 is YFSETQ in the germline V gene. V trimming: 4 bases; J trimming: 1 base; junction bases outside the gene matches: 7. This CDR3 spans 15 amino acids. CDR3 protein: CASSGGAGGNTEAFF. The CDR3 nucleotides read TGCGCCAGCAGCGGTGGGGCAGGGGGGAACACTGAAGCTTTCTTT. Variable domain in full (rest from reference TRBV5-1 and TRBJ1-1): KAGVTQTPRYLIKTRGQQVTLSCSPISGHRSVSWYQQTPGQGLQFLFEYFSETQRNKGNFPGRFSGRQFSNSRSEMNVSTLELGDSALYLCASSGGAGGNTEAFFGQGTRLTVV.

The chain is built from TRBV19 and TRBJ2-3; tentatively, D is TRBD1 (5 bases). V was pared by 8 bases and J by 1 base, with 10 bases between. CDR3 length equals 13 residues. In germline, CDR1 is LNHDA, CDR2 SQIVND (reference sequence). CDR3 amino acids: CASVTVRTDTQYF. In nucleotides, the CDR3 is TGTGCCAGTGTGACAGTTCGCACAGATACGCAGTATTTT.